Presented here are 31 T cell receptor beta chains from one specimen sequenced in a study of beta chain features in type 1 diabetes. Study-wide findings and caveats: In every one of the four CD4+ subsets, TCRB CDR3s were moderately but significantly shorter in Type 1 diabetes patients.

The authors reverse transcribed all of the isolated RNA, so sequencing captured expressed TCRB transcripts. Here immunoSEQ multiplex PCR was the method, and the copy in TCRdb shows in-frame clones only, minus some. This table holds roughly 400,000 clones, 8.5% to 10% found once. No cognate antigen is known for these TCRs. Sequenced sample: central memory CD4+ T cells from blood. The receptor set was obtained from a man aged 30-40 years with type 1 diabetes.

Concerning this clone: The same CDR3 also results from other DNA sequences found in this sample. CDR3 in DNA: TGCGCCAGCAGCTTGGACGGGGACCGGGGCACTGAAGCTTTCTTT. Its protein product is CASSLDGDRGTEAFF. This chain connects TRBV5-1 to TRBJ1-1; a possible D gene is TRBD1 (5 bases). Germline V gene lookup returns CDR1 SGHRS and CDR2 YFSETQ. The CDR3 loop spans 15 amino acids. Trimming cost V 0 bases and J 4 bases, with 13 bases left between them.

At least ten counts were recorded for this clone. The CDR3 DNA reads as TGTGCCACCAATGCGGCGCACGGGGCCAACGTCCTGACTTTC. Translated: CATNAAHGANVLTF. The chain couples TRBV2 to TRBJ2-6, with D hard to call. V shed 10 bases and J shed 4 bases, with 14 bases lying between them. From germline, CDR1 is SNHLY and CDR2 FYNNEI. This CDR3 has 14 amino acids. The variable domain in full, completed from reference TRBV2 and TRBJ2-6, reads EPEVTQTPSHQVTQMGQEVILRCVPISNHLYFYWYRQILGQKVEFLVSFYNNEISEKSEIFDDQFSVERPDGSNFTLKIRSTKLEDSAMYFCATNAAHGANVLTFGAGSRLTVL.

This clone was counted between two and nine times. This chain joins TRBV19 and TRBJ1-1, with D tentatively TRBD1 (6 bases). CDR3 size: 13 residues. CDR1 LNHDA and CDR2 SQIVND come from the germline V gene (reference sequence). The V end lost 6 bases, the J end lost 4 bases, and 12 bases lay between the germline ends. This CDR3 reads CASREQGRTEAFF. CDR3 coding DNA: TGTGCCAGTAGAGAACAGGGTCGCACTGAAGCTTTCTTT. The full variable domain, rest sourced from reference TRBV19 and TRBJ1-1, is DGGITQSPKYLFRKEGQNVTLSCEQNLNHDAMYWYRQDPGQGLRLIYYSQIVNDFQKGDIAEGYSVSREKKESFPLTVTSAQKNPTAFYLCASREQGRTEAFFGQGTRLTVV.

This clone was counted ten times or more. The V call is TRBV28, the J call TRBJ1-2; 8 positions match TRBD1. V shed 1 base, J shed 2 bases, and the junction held 12 bases outside the gene matches. The length of the CDR3 is 18 residues. CDR1 is MDHEN, CDR2 SYDVKM, per germline. CDR3 region: CASSLSDRQGPGNYGYTF. The CDR3 DNA is TGTGCCAGCAGTTTATCCGATCGACAGGGGCCAGGGAACTATGGCTACACCTTC.

This clone has just a few counts. The chain recombines TRBV7-3 with TRBJ1-1; D is unresolved. This CDR3 has 14 amino acids. The germline V and J ends were trimmed by 5 bases and 4 bases, with 14 bases remaining between them. CDR1 is SGHTA and CDR2 is FQGTGA in the germline V gene. CDR3 sequence (DNA): TGTGCCAGCAGCCCCTACGGGGAGGGCACTGAAGCTTTCTTT. It is translated as CASSPYGEGTEAFF. The whole variable domain, remainder taken from reference TRBV7-3 and TRBJ1-1, is GAGVSQTPSNKVTEKGKYVELRCDPISGHTALYWYRQSLGQGPEFLIYFQGTGAADDSGLPNDRFFAVRPEGSVSTLKIQRTERGDSAVYLCASSPYGEGTEAFFGQGTRLTVV.

This clone occurred a few times. This rearrangement joins TRBV10-3 to TRBJ2-1, with 8 bases lining up with TRBD1. CDR1 is ENHRY and CDR2 is SYGVKD in the germline V gene. V shed 6 bases, J shed 6 bases, and the junction held 10 bases outside the gene matches. The CDR3 covers 15 residues. Here the CDR3 reads CAIRQGQGIVNEQFF. CDR3 in DNA: TGTGCCATCAGGCAAGGACAGGGTATTGTCAATGAGCAGTTCTTC.

This clone was observed a handful of times. The V and J genes are TRBV19 and TRBJ2-5; 9 bases are a match to TRBD2. Looked up from germline, CDR1 is LNHDA and CDR2 is SQIVND (reference sequence). CDR3 length equals 14 residues. Trimming took 7 bases from V and 2 from J; bases not matched to a gene: 5. CDR3 coding DNA: TGTGCCAGTAATGGCGGGAGGGTACAAGAGACCCAGTACTTC. It translates to CASNGGRVQETQYF.

This rearrangement joins TRBV11-3 to TRBJ2-1, with D possibly matching TRBD2 (5 bases). The CDR3 runs 13 residues. V was clipped by 5 bases and J by 7 bases, with 12 bases between them. Germline assignment: CDR1 SGHNT and CDR2 YENEEA. CDR3 DNA: TGTGCCAGCAGCCAGTTTCGGGGAAATGAGCAGTTCTTC. It encodes CASSQFRGNEQFF.

This sequence joins TRBV2 and TRBJ2-7; 9 nucleotides match TRBD2. The germline V gene encodes CDR1 SNHLY and CDR2 FYNNEI. This CDR3 contains 14 residues. Trimming at V came to 4 bases and at J to 2 bases, leaving 3 bases not matched to a gene. The CDR3 here is CASSVSSGTYEQYF. The CDR3 nucleotides read TGTGCCAGCAGTGTATCTAGCGGGACCTACGAGCAGTACTTC.

This clone has ten or more counts. The chain uses TRBV7-2 and TRBJ2-7; a weak D match, TRBD1 (5 bases). The V gene lost 0 bases and the J gene lost 6 bases, with 12 bases spanning the gap. CDR1 and CDR2 (germline): SGHTA, FQGNSA. The CDR3 has 14 residues. DNA for the CDR3: TGTGCCAGCAGCTTAGCGCCAGGGCAGACCGAGCAGTACTTC. This encodes CASSLAPGQTEQYF.

This clone was found a few times. This chain connects TRBV6-5 to TRBJ2-1; no definite D call. Germline V gene lookup returns CDR1 MNHEY and CDR2 SVGAGI. The CDR3 has 15 amino acids. With 7 bases removed from V and 0 bases from J, the gap between germline ends came to 13 bases. The CDR3 is CASTSYLSSYNEQFF. CDR3 bases: TGTGCCAGCACGTCCTACCTGAGCTCCTACAATGAGCAGTTCTTC.

This chain connects TRBV7-2 to TRBJ2-1, with a tentative D call TRBD2 (5 bases). V lost 1 base and J 0 bases, leaving 7 bases between the germline ends. Germline values: CDR1 SGHTA, CDR2 FQGNSA. This CDR3 has 15 residues. CDR3 amino acids: CASSLGTSSYNEQFF. In DNA form, the CDR3 reads TGTGCCAGCAGCTTAGGTACTAGCTCCTACAATGAGCAGTTCTTC.

This clone has a handful of counts. The rearrangement uses TRBV2 and TRBJ2-3; 7 bases match TRBD1. The CDR3 contains 15 residues. Trimming took 3 bases from V and 1 from J; bases not matched to a gene: 4. Germline loops: CDR1 SNHLY, CDR2 FYNNEI. The CDR3 loop is CASSDRQGGTDTQYF. Here the CDR3 DNA reads TGTGCCAGCAGTGATCGGCAGGGGGGCACAGATACGCAGTATTTT.

A few counts support this clone. The J gene is TRBJ1-2, the V gene TRBV6-5; D remains unclear. The CDR3 is 13 amino acids. The V end was cut by 6 bases, the J end by 0 bases, with 8 bases between. Germline V lookup: CDR1 MNHEY, CDR2 SVGAGI. The CDR3 DNA sequence: TGTGCCAGCAGCCCCGGGTCTAACTATGGCTACACCTTC. It codes for CASSPGSNYGYTF.

V gene TRBV27 combines with J gene TRBJ2-1; TRBD2 matches 7 bases. This CDR3 region has 12 residues. V lost 5 bases to trimming and J lost 10 bases; unmatched junction nucleotides: 5. Germline V gives CDR1 MNHEY, CDR2 SMNVEV (reference sequence). CDR3 sequence (DNA): TGTGCCAGCAGTAGGCGGGGGTCAGAGCAGTTCTTC. Translating it yields CASSRRGSEQFF.

This clone was seen a few times. The chain recombines TRBV5-1 with TRBJ1-2, with 8 bases that match TRBD1. Trimming cost V 4 bases and J 4 bases; bases outside gene matches: 6. CDR1 is SGHRS and CDR2 is YFSETQ in the germline V gene. The CDR3 runs 14 residues. This CDR3 reads CASSPDRGTYGYTF. DNA for the CDR3: TGCGCCAGCAGCCCAGACAGGGGAACCTATGGCTACACCTTC.

This clone was counted a few times. The chain has TRBV18 and TRBJ1-2, with 9 bases matching TRBD1. CDR3 length: 16 residues. With V trimmed by 2 bases and J by 3 bases, 7 bases remained unmatched. CDR1 KGHSH and CDR2 LQKENI come from the germline V gene. DNA of the CDR3: TGTGCCAGCTCACCAATGGACAGGGGAGGCGACTATGGCTACACCTTC. This gives the protein CASSPMDRGGDYGYTF.

This clone was picked up a small number of times. The genes are TRBV15 and TRBJ2-5; 7 bases line up with TRBD2. The CDR3 length is 15 residues. V shed 0 bases, J shed 5 bases, and the junction held 6 bases outside the gene matches. Germline V CDR1 and CDR2: LNHNV, YYDKDF (reference sequence). The CDR3 loop reads CATSRDPRGWETQYF. CDR3 coding DNA: TGTGCCACCAGCAGAGATCCGCGGGGGTGGGAGACCCAGTACTTC.

This rearrangement joins TRBV7-3 to TRBJ2-3; TRBD1 aligns across 8 bases. The ends lost 4 bases at V and 3 bases at J; junction bases unmatched: 6. Germline V gene data show CDR1 as SGHTA and CDR2 as FQGTGA. There are 15 residues in the CDR3. CDR3 nucleotide sequence: TGTGCCAGCAGCTCGCAGGGGGCCATAACAGATACGCAGTATTTT. Translating gives CASSSQGAITDTQYF.

The chain employs TRBV7-2 and TRBJ2-2; D is perhaps TRBD2 (5 bases). The length of the CDR3 is 14 residues. The V end was cut by 8 bases, the J end by 5 bases, with 15 bases between. The germline V gene has CDR1 SGHTA and CDR2 FQGNSA. The CDR3 sequence is CASRPTGETGELFF. The DNA of the CDR3 is TGTGCCAGCCGACCGACCGGGGAGACCGGGGAGCTGTTTTTT.

The chain couples TRBV6-5 to TRBJ1-2; no definite D call. V lost 2 bases and J lost 4, with 5 bases in between. CDR1 is MNHEY and CDR2 is SVGAGI in the germline V gene. CDR3 length: 12 amino acids. CDR3 in DNA: TGTGCCAGCAGTTACGAGCTCTATGGCTACACCTTC. Translation gives CASSYELYGYTF.

The table lists this clone with a few counts. The chain employs TRBV28 and TRBJ1-2; 7 nucleotides match TRBD1. CDR3 length: 13 amino acids. Germline CDR1 is MDHEN and CDR2 is SYDVKM. With V trimmed by 6 bases and J by 5 bases, 6 bases remained unmatched. CDR3 in DNA: TGTGCCAGCAGCCGACAGGGTAGTTATGGCTACACCTTC. It encodes CASSRQGSYGYTF.

There are many counts of this clone. The V and J genes are TRBV7-2 and TRBJ2-2, with D unresolved. Germline V gene sequence: CDR1 SGHTA, CDR2 FQGNSA. Trimming shortened V by 2 bases and J by 10 bases, and 11 bases separated the two germline ends. The CDR3 loop spans 13 amino acids. This chain's CDR3 is CASSLSPREELFF. CDR3 bases: TGTGCCAGCAGCTTAAGCCCTAGAGAGGAGCTGTTTTTT. The full variable domain, completed using reference TRBV7-2 and TRBJ2-2, is GAGVSQSPSNKVTEKGKDVELRCDPISGHTALYWYRQSLGQGLEFLIYFQGNSAPDKSGLPSDRFSAERTGGSVSTLTIQRTQQEDSAVYLCASSLSPREELFFGEGSRLTVL.

This clone was counted only a few times. The gene calls are TRBV7-3 and TRBJ2-4; D is undetermined. Looked up from germline, CDR1 is SGHTA and CDR2 is FQGTGA. CDR3 length: 13 residues. The V and J ends lost 2 bases and 6 bases respectively, with 8 bases between them. CDR3: CASSLAQSNIQYF. CDR3 bases: TGTGCCAGCAGCTTAGCACAGTCAAACATTCAGTACTTC.

V and J are TRBV11-2 and TRBJ1-2; D remains ambiguous. In germline, CDR1 is SGHAT, CDR2 FQNNGV. The CDR3 covers 13 residues. V gave up 5 bases and J gave up 2 bases, with 9 bases separating them. CDR3 sequence: CASSGERNYGYTF. DNA for the CDR3: TGTGCCAGCAGCGGCGAACGAAACTATGGCTACACCTTC. The full variable domain, its missing parts supplied by reference TRBV11-2 and TRBJ1-2, is EAGVAQSPRYKIIEKRQSVAFWCNPISGHATLYWYQQILGQGPKLLIQFQNNGVVDDSQLPKDRFSAERLKGVDSTLKIQPAKLEDSAVYLCASSGERNYGYTFGSGTRLTVV.

In this sample, this clone turned up many times. V is TRBV4-1 and J is TRBJ1-1; tentative D call: TRBD1 (6 bases). The CDR3 totals 14 residues. Germline values: CDR1 MGHRA, CDR2 YSYEKL. V lost 0 bases to trimming and J lost 9 bases, with 14 bases between them. The CDR3 DNA is TGCGCCAGCAGCCAAGAGAGGACAGCTAGGAAAGCTTTCTTT. This encodes CASSQERTARKAFF.

The V call is TRBV10-2, the J call TRBJ2-7, with D possibly called TRBD1 or TRBD2 (5 bases each). Germline CDR1 WSHSY, CDR2 SAAADI. Trimming pared 2 bases from V and 5 bases from J, leaving 10 bases between. CDR3 length: 13 amino acids. The CDR3 DNA reads TGCGCCAGCAGTGAGCGGGGCGTGGACGAGCAGTACTTC. Translating it yields CASSERGVDEQYF.

This clone was observed a few times. This chain connects TRBV11-2 to TRBJ1-4; a possible D gene is TRBD1 (6 bases). V dropped 5 bases and J dropped 5 bases, with 18 bases sitting between them. This CDR3 has 16 amino acids. Germline CDR1 and CDR2: SGHAT and FQNNGV. The DNA of the CDR3 is TGTGCCAGCAGCCCCCGCGGGGGGGGGCCGAATGAAAAACTGTTTTTT. This encodes CASSPRGGGPNEKLFF.

V gene TRBV9 combines with J gene TRBJ2-3, with D hard to call. Trimming took 7 bases from V and 5 from J, leaving 11 bases between them. The CDR3 is 12 residues long. CDR1 SGDLS and CDR2 YYNGEE come from the germline V gene. The chain's CDR3 is CASASWGDTQYF. The CDR3 DNA sequence: TGTGCCAGCGCTTCGTGGGGAGATACGCAGTATTTT.

About this clone: A much larger clone sits a single nucleotide away, making a read error possible. The V gene is TRBV28, the J gene TRBJ2-7, with TRBD1 identical over 7 bases. The germline CDR1 and CDR2 sequences are MDHEN and SYDVKM. The V segment lost 5 bases and the J segment 2 bases; nucleotides outside the gene matches: 0. There are 12 residues in the CDR3. This CDR3 is CASSQGAYEQYF. In DNA, the CDR3 is TGTGCCAGCAGTCAGGGGGCCTACGAGCAGTACTTC.

This clone showed up just a few times. With only one base between it and a far larger clone, this is likely a read error. The chain is built from TRBV13 and TRBJ2-3; D not resolved. The CDR3 is 13 residues long. V was shortened by 3 bases and J by 0 bases, with 4 bases between the two germline ends. The germline V gene has CDR1 PRHDT and CDR2 FYEKMQ (reference sequence). This CDR3 reads CASSLDSTDTQYF. In nucleotides, the CDR3 is TGTGCCAGCAGCTTGGATAGCACAGATACGCAGTATTTT.